The next 4 T cell receptor beta chains were all read from a single sample in a study of CD4 T cells in relation to SARS-CoV-2 and coronaviruses. Their cognate antigens are unknown. Produced via immunoSEQ multiplex PCR; TCRdb's table is partial and in-frame only. The sample lists approximately 36,000 clones, more than 65% occurring once. Specimen: memory CD4+ T cells from PBMCs, cultured in vitro. These receptors all stem from an adult with COVID-19.

The CDR3 region has the DNA TGTGCCAGCAGCCCACCCCTAGGCTCCTACAATGAGCAGTTCTTC. This sequence encodes CASSPPLGSYNEQFF. The gene calls are TRBV28 and TRBJ2-1; D ambiguous. Germline loops: CDR1 MDHEN, CDR2 SYDVKM. The V and J ends lost 6 bases and 0 bases respectively, with 12 bases between them. This CDR3 region has 15 residues.

The chain couples TRBV7-8 to TRBJ2-7, with no clear D. Germline V gene data show CDR1 as SGHVS and CDR2 as FQNEAQ. V was cut by 5 bases and J by 7 bases, with 12 bases left in between. CDR3 length: 12 residues. CDR3 in DNA: TGTGCCAGCAGCCCCCGAATGGGGGAGCAGTACTTC. Translation gives CASSPRMGEQYF. The full variable domain, in which reference TRBV7-8 and TRBJ2-7 provide the parts outside the CDR3, is GAGVSQSPRYKVAKRGQDVALRCDPISGHVSLFWYQQALGQGPEFLTYFQNEAQLDKSGLPSDRFFAERPEGSVSTLKIQRTQQEDSAVYLCASSPRMGEQYFGPGTRLTVT.

The genes are TRBV3-1 (or the pseudogene TRBV3-2) and TRBJ2-3, with D possibly matching TRBD2 (5 bases). The CDR3 length is 12 residues. Trimming removed 6 bases from V and 5 bases from J, with 9 bases in between. Germline CDR1 is LGHDT and CDR2 is YNNKEL (reference sequence). The CDR3 bases are TGTGCCAGCAGTCGGGGTGTAGATACGCAGTATTTT. It is translated as CASSRGVDTQYF.

This chain links TRBV18 with TRBJ2-1; perhaps TRBD1 as D (5 bases). V was cut by 0 bases and J by 0 bases, with 12 bases left in between. CDR1 KGHSH and CDR2 LQKENI come from the germline V gene. CDR3 length: 17 residues. Written as DNA, the CDR3 is TGTGCCAGCTCACCACCGGGGCCCGAACACTCCTACAATGAGCAGTTCTTC. Its protein is CASSPPGPEHSYNEQFF. Using reference TRBV18 and TRBJ2-1 for the parts outside the CDR3, the full variable domain is NAGVMQNPRHLVRRRGQEARLRCSPMKGHSHVYWYRQLPEEGLKFMVYLQKENIIDESGMPKERFSAEFPKEGPSILRIQQVVRGDSAAYFCASSPPGPEHSYNEQFFGPGTRLTVL.